Reported below is one T cell receptor (beta chain). This sample was taken from a study of blood T cells in healthy people across ages. Primers used in a second PCR of roughly 6 to 11 cycles were a sample-barcoded 5' primer and a J-beta primer mix. In TCRdb, the 5' RACE reads were re-called with MiXCR into one record per CDR3 protein. This table holds around 820,000 distinct CDR3 sequences, more than 20% found once. From germline, CDR1 is MNHEY and CDR2 SVGAGI. This CDR3 contains 14 residues. With V trimmed by 6 bases and J by 8 bases, 8 bases remained unmatched. Separately, the same data were catalogued under a study of T cells of mothers and their children. That work adds: A few healthy Caucasian mothers, along with their six children, were the donors.

This clonotype was sampled from a boy aged 5-17 years in good health. The sequenced material came from blood. This sequence joins TRBV6-5 and TRBJ1-4; 8 bases line up with TRBD1. The CDR3 loop is CASRSRGQGEKLFF. The DNA for the CDR3 is TGTGCCAGCAGGTCCAGGGGGCAAGGGGAAAAACTGTTTTTT.